This T cell receptor (beta chain) originates from a study of blood T cell repertoires in COVID-19. There are a few counts of this clone. This table comes from immunoSEQ multiplex PCR, and its TCRdb copy is limited to in-frame clones, with some not included. The table shows about 160,000 clones, with approximately 82% occurring only once. Germline CDR1 is SGHRS and CDR2 is YFSETQ. The CDR3 is 15 residues long. The J segment lost 5 bases and the V segment lost 2 bases, leaving 7 bases of the junction unmatched. This rearrangement joins TRBV5-1 to TRBJ2-7; 10 nucleotides match TRBD1. This TCR was sampled from a woman older than 75 with acute or convalescent COVID-19. Material for sequencing was peripheral blood. The CDR3: CASSLRGQGRDEQYF. For the CDR3, the DNA is TGCGCCAGCAGCTTAAGGGGACAGGGGAGGGACGAGCAGTACTTC.